This TCR beta chain was recovered during a study of spatial heterogeneity in lung cancer. This sample's time point: sample taken at primary tumor resection. The sequenced material consisted of unsorted whole RNA from tumor, nontumor lung or frozen PBMC. TCRdb analysed the 5' RACE reads with MiXCR anew, one entry per CDR3 protein. Of 50,000 to 75,000 distinct CDR3 sequences in the sample, roughly 5.9% are singletons; the top ten hold about 15%. The clonotype originates from a female donor with early-stage non-small cell lung cancer. The sequences come from PBMCs, collected at surgery.

The CDR3 reads CASSQGANTGELFF. CDR3 nucleotides: TGCGCCAGCAGTCAGGGGGCTAACACCGGGGAGCTGTTTTTT. The chain has TRBV10-2 and TRBJ2-2; TRBD1 matches at 8 bases. CDR3 length: 14 residues. Germline loops: CDR1 WSHSY, CDR2 SAAADI. The V gene end was trimmed by 5 bases and the J gene end by 2 bases; junction bases not matched to a gene: 1.